The 27 T cell receptor beta chains presented below share a single source sample, sequenced in a study of blood T cell repertoires in COVID-19. TCRdb's table, derived via immunoSEQ multiplex PCR, lists solely in-frame clones and lacks some. The repertoire holds over 150,000 clones, with about 80% as singletons. Sequenced sample: peripheral blood. The receptors stem from a woman aged 55-75 years with COVID-19, enrolled during active disease.

The V and J genes are TRBV6-5 and TRBJ2-7; TRBD1 matches 11 bases. The germline V gene has CDR1 MNHEY and CDR2 SVGAGI. The CDR3 extends over 15 amino acids. Trimming cost V 2 bases and J 5 bases; bases outside gene matches: 5. CDR3 in DNA: TGTGCCAGCAGTTACCGGACAGGGGGCAGCGACGAGCAGTACTTC. Its translation is CASSYRTGGSDEQYF.

The rearrangement links TRBV30 to TRBJ2-5; 8 bases match TRBD1. This CDR3 has 15 amino acids. J lost 4 bases, V lost 0 bases, and 7 bases had no gene match. Germline V CDR1 and CDR2: GTSNPN, SVGIG (reference sequence). The CDR3 bases are TGTGCCTGGAGTGTAGGAGACAGGGGAGGAGAGACCCAGTACTTC. Translated: CAWSVGDRGGETQYF.

The chain uses TRBV6-6 and TRBJ1-1; weak D call: TRBD1 (6 bases). The germline gives CDR1 MNHNY, CDR2 SVGAGI (reference sequence). The CDR3 contains 14 residues. With 6 bases removed from V and 1 base from J, the gap between germline ends came to 12 bases. As DNA, the CDR3 is TGTGCCAGCAGCCTGAACAGGGAGAACACTGAAGCTTTCTTT. It encodes CASSLNRENTEAFF.

The V gene is TRBV19, the J gene TRBJ1-1, with 7 nucleotides matching TRBD1. Trimming took 7 bases from V and 4 from J; bases not matched to a gene: 9. The CDR3 has 14 residues. Germline V gene lookup returns CDR1 LNHDA and CDR2 SQIVND (reference sequence). The CDR3 loop reads CASNIQGPGTEAFF. DNA for the CDR3: TGTGCCAGTAACATACAGGGGCCGGGCACTGAAGCTTTCTTT.

In its sample, this clone was seen a few times. The chain employs TRBV6-5 and TRBJ1-6; no clear D. The length of the CDR3 is 13 residues. The germline V gene encodes CDR1 MNHEY and CDR2 SVGAGI. V lost 6 bases and J 5 bases, leaving 8 bases between the germline ends. CDR3 bases: TGTGCCAGCAGGTCCACGGATAATTCACCCCTCCACTTT. This gives the protein CASRSTDNSPLHF.

The J gene is TRBJ2-3, the V gene TRBV10-3, with TRBD2 matching over 8 bases. The CDR3 consists of 13 residues. Trimming took 9 bases from V and 5 from J; bases not matched to a gene: 7. The germline gives CDR1 ENHRY, CDR2 SYGVKD. The CDR3 is CAMSVLAEDTQYF. DNA of the CDR3: TGTGCCATGAGCGTACTAGCGGAAGATACGCAGTATTTT.

This chain links TRBV18 with TRBJ1-2, with D maybe TRBD1 (6 bases). Germline V gene lookup returns CDR1 KGHSH and CDR2 LQKENI. V was pared by 0 bases and J by 0 bases, with 8 bases between. The CDR3 runs to 15 residues. CDR3 amino acids: CASSPPTGTNYGYTF. Written as DNA, the CDR3 is TGTGCCAGCTCACCACCGACAGGAACTAACTATGGCTACACCTTC.

The rearrangement uses TRBV5-3 and TRBJ1-5, with 9 nucleotides matching TRBD1. TRBV5-3 is an open reading frame whose function is uncertain. This CDR3 has 18 residues. Trimming removed 3 bases from V and 0 bases from J; junction bases left unmatched: 10. CDR3 DNA sequence: TGTGCCAGAAGCTCTGGAGGGACAGGGTGCCGTAGCAATCAGCCCCAGCATTTT. Protein sequence: CARSSGGTGCRSNQPQHF.

This clone was found a few times. The chain has TRBV3-1 (or the pseudogene TRBV3-2) and TRBJ1-4; TRBD1 matches 7 bases. The CDR3 is 16 residues long. With V trimmed by 4 bases and J by 2 bases, 7 bases remained unmatched. Germline CDR1 and CDR2: LGHDT and YNNKEL (reference sequence). CDR3 sequence reads: CASSPRQGATNEKLFF. In DNA, the CDR3 is TGTGCCAGCAGCCCTCGACAGGGTGCGACTAATGAAAAACTGTTTTTT.

The chain is built from TRBV11-2 and TRBJ2-4; a possible D gene is TRBD2 (5 bases). Per the germline V gene, CDR1 is SGHAT and CDR2 is FQNNGV. V gave up 6 bases and J gave up 13 bases, with 22 bases separating them. The CDR3 has 14 amino acids. CDR3 sequence (DNA): TGTGCCAGCAGGATCCGGGAAAACACCTTTCTCCAGTACTTC. Translated: CASRIRENTFLQYF. Together with reference TRBV11-2 and TRBJ2-4, the CDR3 gives the full variable domain: EAGVAQSPRYKIIEKRQSVAFWCNPISGHATLYWYQQILGQGPKLLIQFQNNGVVDDSQLPKDRFSAERLKGVDSTLKIQPAKLEDSAVYLCASRIRENTFLQYFGAGTRLSVL.

This clone appeared a single time. The J gene is TRBJ1-4, the V gene TRBV29-1; D not resolved. Between the trimmed V and J ends, which lost 7 bases and 6 bases, there was a span of 9 bases. The CDR3 is 11 residues long. Germline lookup yields CDR1 SQVTM and CDR2 ANQGSEA. The CDR3, as DNA: TGCAGCGCCCGGGTCTATGAAAAACTGTTTTTT. Translated: CSARVYEKLFF. The full variable domain, completed using reference TRBV29-1 and TRBJ1-4, is SAVISQKPSRDICQRGTSLTIQCQVDSQVTMMFWYRQQPGQSLTLIATANQGSEATYESGFVIDKFPISRPNLTFSTLTVSNMSPEDSSIYLCSARVYEKLFFGSGTQLSVL.

The rearrangement joins TRBV7-9 to TRBJ2-7; TRBD2 matches at 13 bases. The ends lost 4 bases at V and 3 bases at J; junction bases unmatched: 12. Germline V CDR1 and CDR2: SEHNR, FQNEAQ (reference sequence). This CDR3 comprises 18 residues. The CDR3 region has the DNA TGTGCCAGCAGCTGGATAACCGGGACTAGCGGGGCTTACTACGAGCAGTACTTC. Protein sequence: CASSWITGTSGAYYEQYF.

This chain links TRBV4-1 with TRBJ1-1; TRBD1 matches 8 bases. J was trimmed by 1 base and V by 0 bases; bases with no gene match: 7. Germline values: CDR1 MGHRA, CDR2 YSYEKL. There are 17 residues in the CDR3. The chain's CDR3 is CASSQDGQGQTNTEAFF. The CDR3 bases are TGCGCCAGCAGCCAAGATGGACAGGGACAAACGAACACTGAAGCTTTCTTT.

The chain recombines TRBV19 with TRBJ1-4; TRBD1 matches at 12 bases. This CDR3 is 15 amino acids long. Germline loops: CDR1 LNHDA, CDR2 SQIVND (reference sequence). The V and J ends lost 2 bases and 10 bases, in that order; junction bases with no gene match: 5. CDR3 protein: CASSITGQGAVKLFF. CDR3 nucleotides: TGTGCCAGTAGTATAACGGGACAGGGGGCGGTAAAACTGTTTTTT.

V usage is TRBV19 and J usage is TRBJ2-7, with 7 bases matching TRBD1. The CDR3 extends over 14 amino acids. Germline CDR1 reads LNHDA; CDR2 reads SQIVND (reference sequence). V gave up 5 bases and J gave up 3 bases; unmatched junction bases: 7. The DNA for the CDR3 is TGTGCCAGTAGTCCCCAGACAGGGATCTACGAGCAGTACTTC. It is translated as CASSPQTGIYEQYF.

The sample holds a few counts of this clone. V usage is TRBV6-5 and J usage is TRBJ2-1; perhaps TRBD2 as D (5 bases). This CDR3 contains 16 residues. CDR1 and CDR2 from the germline V gene are MNHEY and SVGAGI. Trimming left V 4 bases short and J 4 bases short, with 17 bases between. CDR3 residues: CASSSAAGGLYNEQFF. The CDR3 DNA reads TGTGCCAGCAGTTCTGCGGCAGGAGGACTTTACAATGAGCAGTTCTTC.

V and J are TRBV7-9 and TRBJ1-4; D is unclear. CDR1 and CDR2 from the germline V gene are SEHNR and FQNEAQ (reference sequence). This CDR3 is built from 15 residues. Trimming pared 1 base from V and 0 bases from J, leaving 6 bases between. The CDR3 DNA is TGTGCCAGCAGCTTAGTGGGAGCAACTAATGAAAAACTGTTTTTT. Amino acid sequence: CASSLVGATNEKLFF.

The gene calls are TRBV5-6 and TRBJ2-4, with 9 bases fitting TRBD1. This CDR3 has 14 residues. In germline, CDR1 is SGHDT, CDR2 YYEEEE. Losses at the gene ends were 4 bases for V and 8 bases for J; bases not matched to a gene: 7. The CDR3, as DNA: TGTGCCAGCAGCCAGGGACAGGGTAAGGACATTCAGTACTTC. Amino acid sequence: CASSQGQGKDIQYF.

The chain has TRBV10-2 and TRBJ2-1; D remains ambiguous. V shed 3 bases and J shed 4 bases, with 7 bases lying between them. The V gene's germline CDR1 is WSHSY and CDR2 SAAADI. The CDR3 consists of 13 residues. CDR3 region: CASSENRYNEQFF. CDR3 sequence (DNA): TGCGCCAGCAGTGAAAACAGATACAATGAGCAGTTCTTC.

The CDR3 DNA follows: TGTGCCAGCAGGGAAAACTGGGGACAGGGAGTGTATGGCTACACCTTC. Translating it yields CASRENWGQGVYGYTF. J is TRBJ1-2 and V is TRBV2; 9 bases fit TRBD1. After removal of 6 bases from V and 5 bases from J, the junction contained 13 bases not matched to a gene. CDR1 is SNHLY and CDR2 is FYNNEI in the germline V gene. The CDR3 totals 16 residues. The variable domain in full, completed from reference TRBV2 and TRBJ1-2, reads EPEVTQTPSHQVTQMGQEVILRCVPISNHLYFYWYRQILGQKVEFLVSFYNNEISEKSEIFDDQFSVERPDGSNFTLKIRSTKLEDSAMYFCASRENWGQGVYGYTFGSGTRLTVV.

The rearrangement uses TRBV9 and TRBJ2-7; D is perhaps TRBD2 (5 bases). The germline CDR1 and CDR2 sequences are SGDLS and YYNGEE. The CDR3 extends over 15 amino acids. The V end was cut by 3 bases, the J end by 0 bases, with 13 bases between. DNA for the CDR3: TGTGCCAGCAGCGGATCGGTGGGGAGCTCCTACGAGCAGTACTTC. As protein: CASSGSVGSSYEQYF.

The chain has TRBV11-3 and TRBJ2-2, with TRBD1 matching over 9 bases. CDR1 and CDR2 from the germline V gene are SGHNT and YENEEA. Germline trimming cut 5 bases from V and 4 bases from J; bases unmatched to any gene: 5. This CDR3 spans 15 amino acids. Here the CDR3 reads CASSRGTGSTGELFF. CDR3 nucleotides: TGTGCCAGCAGCCGCGGGACAGGGTCCACCGGGGAGCTGTTTTTT. The full variable domain, with the rest looked up from reference TRBV11-3 and TRBJ2-2, is EAGVVQSPRYKIIEKKQPVAFWCNPISGHNTLYWYLQNLGQGPELLIRYENEEAVDDSQLPKDRFSAERLKGVDSTLKIQPAELGDSAVYLCASSRGTGSTGELFFGEGSRLTVL.

This clone was recorded once. This sequence joins TRBV9 and TRBJ2-2; 7 bases are shared with TRBD2. The ends lost 0 bases at V and 10 bases at J; junction bases unmatched: 6. The CDR3 consists of 14 residues. Per the germline V gene, CDR1 is SGDLS and CDR2 is YYNGEE. CDR3 amino acids: CASSVEGGPQELFF. The CDR3 DNA reads TGTGCCAGCAGCGTAGAGGGAGGGCCGCAGGAGCTGTTTTTT.

This clone was picked up a small number of times. The rearrangement links TRBV15 to TRBJ1-6, with TRBD1 as a possible D gene (6 bases). V was shortened by 3 bases and J by 7 bases, with 13 bases between the two germline ends. The CDR3 consists of 15 residues. The germline CDR1 and CDR2 sequences are LNHNV and YYDKDF (reference sequence). CDR3 in DNA: TGTGCCACCAGCAGTTCGACAGGTTCGAATTCACCCCTCCACTTT. As protein: CATSSSTGSNSPLHF.

This clone has just one count. The chain is built from TRBV6-5 and TRBJ1-6; D perhaps matches TRBD1 (5 bases). The CDR3 extends over 12 amino acids. Germline CDR1 and CDR2: MNHEY and SVGAGI. The V end was cut by 8 bases, the J end by 12 bases, with 14 bases between. The CDR3 here is CASGIQGGPLHF. CDR3 DNA: TGTGCCAGCGGGATCCAGGGAGGACCCCTCCACTTT.

The rearrangement links TRBV6-5 to TRBJ2-3; no definite D call. The V and J ends lost 4 bases and 0 bases respectively, with 8 bases between them. The CDR3 loop spans 14 amino acids. CDR1 MNHEY and CDR2 SVGAGI come from the germline V gene. CDR3 in DNA: TGTGCCAGCAGTTCTACGCGAAGCACAGATACGCAGTATTTT. As protein: CASSSTRSTDTQYF.

The chain couples TRBV29-1 to TRBJ1-5, with TRBD1 as a possible D gene (6 bases). CDR1 SQVTM and CDR2 ANQGSEA come from the germline V gene. V shed 4 bases and J shed 2 bases, with 9 bases lying between them. The CDR3 totals 13 residues. The CDR3 protein is CSVGGQRNQPQHF. In nucleotides, the CDR3 is TGCAGCGTTGGCGGACAGCGCAATCAGCCCCAGCATTTT. Supplemented by reference TRBV29-1 and TRBJ1-5, the full variable domain reads SAVISQKPSRDICQRGTSLTIQCQVDSQVTMMFWYRQQPGQSLTLIATANQGSEATYESGFVIDKFPISRPNLTFSTLTVSNMSPEDSSIYLCSVGGQRNQPQHFGDGTRLSIL.